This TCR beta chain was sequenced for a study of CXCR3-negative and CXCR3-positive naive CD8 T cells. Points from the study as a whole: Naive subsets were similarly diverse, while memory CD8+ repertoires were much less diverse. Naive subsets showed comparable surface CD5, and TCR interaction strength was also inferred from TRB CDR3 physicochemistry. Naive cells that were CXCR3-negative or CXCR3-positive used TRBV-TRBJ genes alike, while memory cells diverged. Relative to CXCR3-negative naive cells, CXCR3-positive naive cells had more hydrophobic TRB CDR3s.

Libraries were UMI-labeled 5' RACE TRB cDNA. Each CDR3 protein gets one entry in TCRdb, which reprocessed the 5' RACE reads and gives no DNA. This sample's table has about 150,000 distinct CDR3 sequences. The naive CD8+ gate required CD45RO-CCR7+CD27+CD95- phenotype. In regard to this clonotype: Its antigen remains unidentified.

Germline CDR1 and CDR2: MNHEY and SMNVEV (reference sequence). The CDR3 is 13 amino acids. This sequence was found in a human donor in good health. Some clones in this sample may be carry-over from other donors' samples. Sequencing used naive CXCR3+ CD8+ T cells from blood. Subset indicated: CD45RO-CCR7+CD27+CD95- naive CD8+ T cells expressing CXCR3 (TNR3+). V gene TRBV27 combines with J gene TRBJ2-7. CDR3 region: CASSLSAPYEQYF.